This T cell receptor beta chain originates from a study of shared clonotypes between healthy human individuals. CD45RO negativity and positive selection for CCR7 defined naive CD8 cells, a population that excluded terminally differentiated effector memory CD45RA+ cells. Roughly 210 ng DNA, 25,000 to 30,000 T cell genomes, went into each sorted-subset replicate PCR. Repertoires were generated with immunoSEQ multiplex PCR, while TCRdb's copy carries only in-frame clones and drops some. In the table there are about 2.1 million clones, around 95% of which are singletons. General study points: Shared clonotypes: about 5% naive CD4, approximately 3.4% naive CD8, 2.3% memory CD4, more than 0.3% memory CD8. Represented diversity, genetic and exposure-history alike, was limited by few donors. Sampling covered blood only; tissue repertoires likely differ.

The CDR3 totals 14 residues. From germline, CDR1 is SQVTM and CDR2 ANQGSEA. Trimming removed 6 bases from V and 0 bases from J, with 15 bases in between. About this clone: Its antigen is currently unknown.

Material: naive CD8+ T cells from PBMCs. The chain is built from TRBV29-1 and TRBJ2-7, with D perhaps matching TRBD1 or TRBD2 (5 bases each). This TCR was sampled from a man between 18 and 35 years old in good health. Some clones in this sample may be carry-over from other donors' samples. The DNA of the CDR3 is TGCAGCGTCTCCGGGACCCAAAGCTCCTACGAGCAGTACTTC. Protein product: CSVSGTQSSYEQYF.